This T cell receptor beta chain was identified during a study of cytomegalovirus exposure and HLA in healthy donors. General study results and limits: It was reportedly the case that the classifier diagnosed cytomegalovirus status with high specificity and sensitivity.

The PCR was carried out with 60 Vbeta primers and 13 Jbeta primers. Profiling relied on immunoSEQ multiplex PCR, and the TCRdb table lists in-frame clones only, not all of them. The sample shows roughly 200,000 clones, 70% to 85% of them seen only once. Comments on this clone: Its antigen remains unidentified.

This CDR3 region has 17 residues. V shed 2 bases and J 2 bases; nucleotides not matched to a gene: 6. Germline CDR1 MDHEN, CDR2 SYDVKM. Healthy people donating bone marrow made up the donors. This TCR was recovered from a man aged 45-60 years in good health and CMV-seronegative. This chain links TRBV28 with TRBJ2-3; 11 nucleotides align to TRBD1. Sequenced material: PBMCs. CDR3 DNA: TGTGCCAGCAGTTTACCCCGGGACAGGGGGTTCACAGATACGCAGTATTTT. Amino acids: CASSLPRDRGFTDTQYF.